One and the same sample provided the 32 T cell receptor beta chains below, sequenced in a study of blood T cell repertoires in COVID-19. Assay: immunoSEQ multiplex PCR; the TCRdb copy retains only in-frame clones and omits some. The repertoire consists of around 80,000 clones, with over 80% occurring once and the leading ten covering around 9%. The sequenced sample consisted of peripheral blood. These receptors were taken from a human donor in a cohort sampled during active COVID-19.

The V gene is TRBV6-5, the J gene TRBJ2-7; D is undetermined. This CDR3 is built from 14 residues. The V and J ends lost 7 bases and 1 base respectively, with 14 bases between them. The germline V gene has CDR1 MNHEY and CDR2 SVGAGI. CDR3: CASNLRLGSYEQYF. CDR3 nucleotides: TGTGCCAGCAACCTGCGACTCGGGTCCTACGAGCAGTACTTC.

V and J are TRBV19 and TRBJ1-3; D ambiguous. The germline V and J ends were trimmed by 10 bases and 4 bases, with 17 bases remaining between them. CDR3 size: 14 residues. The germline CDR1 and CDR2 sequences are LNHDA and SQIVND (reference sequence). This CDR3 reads CATRPHRLGNTIYF. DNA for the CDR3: TGTGCCACCCGACCGCACCGACTAGGAAACACCATATATTTT.

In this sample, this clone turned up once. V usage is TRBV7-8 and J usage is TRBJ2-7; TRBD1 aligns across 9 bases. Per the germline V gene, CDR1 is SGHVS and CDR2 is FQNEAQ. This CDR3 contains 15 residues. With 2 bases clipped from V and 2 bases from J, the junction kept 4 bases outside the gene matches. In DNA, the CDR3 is TGTGCCAGCAGCTTAATTGGGACAGGGCCCTACGAGCAGTACTTC. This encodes CASSLIGTGPYEQYF. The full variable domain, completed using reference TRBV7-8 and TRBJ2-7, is GAGVSQSPRYKVAKRGQDVALRCDPISGHVSLFWYQQALGQGPEFLTYFQNEAQLDKSGLPSDRFFAERPEGSVSTLKIQRTQQEDSAVYLCASSLIGTGPYEQYFGPGTRLTVT.

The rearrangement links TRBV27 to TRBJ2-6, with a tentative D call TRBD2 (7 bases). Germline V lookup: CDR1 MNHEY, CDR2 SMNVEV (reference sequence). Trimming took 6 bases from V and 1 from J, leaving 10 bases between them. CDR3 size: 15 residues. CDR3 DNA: TGTGCCAGCAGGAAGGGGGGGTCTGGGGCCAACGTCCTGACTTTC. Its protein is CASRKGGSGANVLTF.

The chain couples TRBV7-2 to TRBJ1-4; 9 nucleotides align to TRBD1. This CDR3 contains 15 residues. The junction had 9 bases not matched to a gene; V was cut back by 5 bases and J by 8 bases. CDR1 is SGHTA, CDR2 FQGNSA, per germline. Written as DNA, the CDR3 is TGTGCCAGCAGCGCACGGCCGGGACAGGGAGAAAAACTGTTTTTT. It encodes CASSARPGQGEKLFF. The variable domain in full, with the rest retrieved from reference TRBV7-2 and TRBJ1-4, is GAGVSQSPSNKVTEKGKDVELRCDPISGHTALYWYRQSLGQGLEFLIYFQGNSAPDKSGLPSDRFSAERTGGSVSTLTIQRTQQEDSAVYLCASSARPGQGEKLFFGSGTQLSVL.

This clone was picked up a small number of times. CDR3 region: CASSAGDRGLNIQYF. In nucleotides, the CDR3 is TGTGCCAGCAGCGCCGGGGACAGGGGGCTTAACATTCAGTACTTC. The rearrangement uses TRBV7-2 and TRBJ2-4, with 12 positions matching TRBD1. CDR3 length equals 15 residues. From germline, CDR1 is SGHTA and CDR2 FQGNSA. The V segment lost 5 bases and the J segment 7 bases; nucleotides outside the gene matches: 6.

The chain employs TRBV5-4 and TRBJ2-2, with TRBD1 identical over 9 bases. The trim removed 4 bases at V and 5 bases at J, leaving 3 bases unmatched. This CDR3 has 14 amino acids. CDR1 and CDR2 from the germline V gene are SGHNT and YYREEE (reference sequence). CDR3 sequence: CASSPDRGTGELFF. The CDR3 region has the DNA TGTGCCAGCAGCCCGGACAGGGGAACCGGGGAGCTGTTTTTT. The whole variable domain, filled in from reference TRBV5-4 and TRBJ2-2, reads ETGVTQSPTHLIKTRGQQVTLRCSSQSGHNTVSWYQQALGQGPQFIFQYYREEENGRGNFPPRFSGLQFPNYSSELNVNALELDDSALYLCASSPDRGTGELFFGEGSRLTVL.

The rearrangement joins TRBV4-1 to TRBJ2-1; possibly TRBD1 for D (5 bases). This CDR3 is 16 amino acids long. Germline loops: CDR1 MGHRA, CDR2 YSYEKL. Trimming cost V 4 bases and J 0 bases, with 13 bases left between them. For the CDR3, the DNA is TGCGCCAGCAGCCCCGAGAAGGGGCTCTCCTACAATGAGCAGTTCTTC. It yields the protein CASSPEKGLSYNEQFF.

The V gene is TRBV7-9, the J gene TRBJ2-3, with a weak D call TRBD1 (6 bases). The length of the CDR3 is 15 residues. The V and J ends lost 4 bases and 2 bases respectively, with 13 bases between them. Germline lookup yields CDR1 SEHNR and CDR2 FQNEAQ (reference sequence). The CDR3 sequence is CASSSPGADTDTQYF. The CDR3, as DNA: TGTGCCAGCAGCTCCCCAGGGGCGGACACAGATACGCAGTATTTT.

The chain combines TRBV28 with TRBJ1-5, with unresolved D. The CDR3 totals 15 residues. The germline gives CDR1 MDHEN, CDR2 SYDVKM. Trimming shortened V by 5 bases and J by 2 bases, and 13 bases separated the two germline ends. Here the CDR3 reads CASSTGSSGNQPQHF. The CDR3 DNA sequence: TGTGCCAGCAGTACGGGGTCGTCCGGCAATCAGCCCCAGCATTTT.

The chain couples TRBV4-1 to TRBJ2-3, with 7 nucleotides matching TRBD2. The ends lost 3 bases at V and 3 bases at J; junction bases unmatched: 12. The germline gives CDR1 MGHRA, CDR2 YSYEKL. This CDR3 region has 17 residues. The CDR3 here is CASSQGSGGWTTDTQYF. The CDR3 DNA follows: TGCGCCAGCAGCCAGGGATCCGGGGGGTGGACGACAGATACGCAGTATTTT.

CDR3 protein: CASSSRDRVSYNEQFF. The CDR3 region has the DNA TGTGCCAGCAGCTCCCGGGACAGGGTGTCCTACAATGAGCAGTTCTTC. This chain uses TRBV5-4 with TRBJ2-1; 9 bases fit TRBD1. The J segment lost 1 base and the V segment lost 3 bases, leaving 5 bases of the junction unmatched. The germline V gene encodes CDR1 SGHNT and CDR2 YYREEE (reference sequence). This CDR3 has 16 residues.

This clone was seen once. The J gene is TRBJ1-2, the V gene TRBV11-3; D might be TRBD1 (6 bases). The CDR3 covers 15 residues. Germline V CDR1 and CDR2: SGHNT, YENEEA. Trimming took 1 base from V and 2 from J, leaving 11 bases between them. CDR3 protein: CASSLGGQLNYGYTF. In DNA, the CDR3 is TGTGCCAGCAGCTTAGGCGGACAGTTAAACTATGGCTACACCTTC.

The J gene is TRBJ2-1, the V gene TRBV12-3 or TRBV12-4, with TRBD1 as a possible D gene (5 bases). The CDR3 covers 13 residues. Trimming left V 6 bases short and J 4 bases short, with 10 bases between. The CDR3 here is CASSKGAYNEQFF. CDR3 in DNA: TGTGCCAGCAGCAAAGGGGCGTACAATGAGCAGTTCTTC.

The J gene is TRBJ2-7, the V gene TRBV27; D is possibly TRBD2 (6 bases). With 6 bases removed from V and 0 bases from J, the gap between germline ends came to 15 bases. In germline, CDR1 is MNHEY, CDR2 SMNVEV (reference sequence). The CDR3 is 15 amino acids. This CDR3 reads CASSAGTSNSYEQYF. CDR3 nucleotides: TGTGCCAGCAGCGCCGGGACTTCTAACTCCTACGAGCAGTACTTC.

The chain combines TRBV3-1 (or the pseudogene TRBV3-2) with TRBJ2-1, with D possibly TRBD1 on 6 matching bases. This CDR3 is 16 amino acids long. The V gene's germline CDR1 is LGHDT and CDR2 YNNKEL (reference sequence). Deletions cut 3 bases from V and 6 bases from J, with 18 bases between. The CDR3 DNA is TGTGCCAGCAGCCAGGATCCAGGGGCCGCTGGCAATGAGCAGTTCTTC. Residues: CASSQDPGAAGNEQFF.

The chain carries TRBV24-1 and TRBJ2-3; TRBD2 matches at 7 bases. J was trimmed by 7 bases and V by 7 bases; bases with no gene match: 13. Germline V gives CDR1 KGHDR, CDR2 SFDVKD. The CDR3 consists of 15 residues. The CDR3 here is CATSPVAGALNTQYF. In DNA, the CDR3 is TGTGCCACCAGCCCAGTTGCGGGAGCACTAAATACGCAGTATTTT.

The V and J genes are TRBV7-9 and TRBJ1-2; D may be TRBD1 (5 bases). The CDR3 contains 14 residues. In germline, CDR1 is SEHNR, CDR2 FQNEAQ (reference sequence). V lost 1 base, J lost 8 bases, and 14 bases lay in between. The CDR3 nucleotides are TGTGCCAGCAGCTTAGGGGGCCAGGGTGGAGGCTACACCTTC. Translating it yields CASSLGGQGGGYTF.

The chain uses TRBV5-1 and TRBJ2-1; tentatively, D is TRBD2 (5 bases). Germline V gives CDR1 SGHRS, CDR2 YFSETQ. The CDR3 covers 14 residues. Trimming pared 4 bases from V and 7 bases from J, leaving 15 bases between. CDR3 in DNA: TGCGCCAGCAGCCCCCGTTCGGGCGGGAATGAGCAGTTCTTC. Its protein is CASSPRSGGNEQFF. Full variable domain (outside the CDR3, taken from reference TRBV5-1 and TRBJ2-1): KAGVTQTPRYLIKTRGQQVTLSCSPISGHRSVSWYQQTPGQGLQFLFEYFSETQRNKGNFPGRFSGRQFSNSRSEMNVSTLELGDSALYLCASSPRSGGNEQFFGPGTRLTVL.

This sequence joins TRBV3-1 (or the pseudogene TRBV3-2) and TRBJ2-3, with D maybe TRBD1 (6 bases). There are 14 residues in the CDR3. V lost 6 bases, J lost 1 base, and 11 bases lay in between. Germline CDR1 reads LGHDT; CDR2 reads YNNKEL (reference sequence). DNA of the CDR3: TGTGCCAGCAGACCTAGGACAGGCACAGATACGCAGTATTTT. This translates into CASRPRTGTDTQYF.

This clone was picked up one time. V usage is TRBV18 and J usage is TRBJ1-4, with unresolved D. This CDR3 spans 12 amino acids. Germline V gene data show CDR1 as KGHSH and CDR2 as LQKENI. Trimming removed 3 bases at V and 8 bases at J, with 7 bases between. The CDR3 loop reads CASSPLGEKLFF. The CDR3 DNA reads TGTGCCAGCTCACCCCTTGGCGAAAAACTGTTTTTT.

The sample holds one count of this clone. The CDR3 DNA sequence: TGTGCCAGCAGCGCCATAGGGCGGACTAGCGGGGGTGGGGATACGCAGTATTTT. Its protein product is CASSAIGRTSGGGDTQYF. This sequence joins TRBV9 and TRBJ2-3, with 13 nucleotides matching TRBD2. Germline trimming cut 3 bases from V and 6 bases from J; bases unmatched to any gene: 13. Germline V gives CDR1 SGDLS, CDR2 YYNGEE. This CDR3 is 18 amino acids long. Using reference TRBV9 and TRBJ2-3 for the parts outside the CDR3, the full variable domain is DSGVTQTPKHLITATGQRVTLRCSPRSGDLSVYWYQQSLDQGLQFLIQYYNGEERAKGNILERFSAQQFPDLHSELNLSSLELGDSALYFCASSAIGRTSGGGDTQYFGPGTRLTVL.

The CDR3 coding sequence is TGTGCCAGTAGTAACCGGGACATCCAAGAGACCCAGTACTTC. It translates to CASSNRDIQETQYF. The rearrangement joins TRBV19 to TRBJ2-5; TRBD1 is a possible D gene (6 bases). Germline loops: CDR1 LNHDA, CDR2 SQIVND (reference sequence). The CDR3 extends over 14 amino acids. Between the trimmed V and J ends, which lost 4 bases and 1 base, there was a span of 10 bases.

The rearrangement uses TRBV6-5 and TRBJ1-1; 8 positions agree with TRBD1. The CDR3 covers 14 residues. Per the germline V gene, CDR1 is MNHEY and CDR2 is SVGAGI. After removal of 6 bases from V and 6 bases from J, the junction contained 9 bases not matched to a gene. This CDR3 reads CASRGQAFNPEAFF. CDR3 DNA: TGTGCCAGCAGGGGACAGGCGTTTAACCCTGAAGCTTTCTTT.

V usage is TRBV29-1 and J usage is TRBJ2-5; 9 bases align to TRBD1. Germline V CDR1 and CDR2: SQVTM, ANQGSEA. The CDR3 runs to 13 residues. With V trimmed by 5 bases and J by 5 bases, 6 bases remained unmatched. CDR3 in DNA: TGCAGCGTTTCGACAGGGGGACCGGAGACCCAGTACTTC. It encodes CSVSTGGPETQYF. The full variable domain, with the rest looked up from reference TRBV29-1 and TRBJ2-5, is SAVISQKPSRDICQRGTSLTIQCQVDSQVTMMFWYRQQPGQSLTLIATANQGSEATYESGFVIDKFPISRPNLTFSTLTVSNMSPEDSSIYLCSVSTGGPETQYFGPGTRLLVL.

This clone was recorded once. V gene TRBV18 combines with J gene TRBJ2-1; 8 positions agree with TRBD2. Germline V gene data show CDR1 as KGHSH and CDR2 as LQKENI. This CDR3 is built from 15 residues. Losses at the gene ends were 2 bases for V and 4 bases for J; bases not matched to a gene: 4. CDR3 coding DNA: TGTGCCAGCTCACCAGGAGTAGCGGGGTACAATGAGCAGTTCTTC. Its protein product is CASSPGVAGYNEQFF. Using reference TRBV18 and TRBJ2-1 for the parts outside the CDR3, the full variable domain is NAGVMQNPRHLVRRRGQEARLRCSPMKGHSHVYWYRQLPEEGLKFMVYLQKENIIDESGMPKERFSAEFPKEGPSILRIQQVVRGDSAAYFCASSPGVAGYNEQFFGPGTRLTVL.

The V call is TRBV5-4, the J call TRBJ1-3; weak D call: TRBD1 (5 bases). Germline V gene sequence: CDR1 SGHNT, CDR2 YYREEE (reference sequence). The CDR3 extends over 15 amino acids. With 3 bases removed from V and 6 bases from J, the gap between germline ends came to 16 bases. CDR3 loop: CASSSGGVGQNTIYF. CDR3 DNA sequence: TGTGCCAGCAGCTCGGGGGGGGTCGGTCAAAACACCATATATTTT.

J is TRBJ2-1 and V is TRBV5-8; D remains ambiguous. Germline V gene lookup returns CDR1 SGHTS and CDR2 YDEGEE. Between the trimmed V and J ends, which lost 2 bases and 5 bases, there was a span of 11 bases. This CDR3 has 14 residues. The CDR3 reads CASSLLLVHNEQFF. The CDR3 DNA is TGTGCCAGCAGCTTATTGCTAGTCCACAATGAGCAGTTCTTC.

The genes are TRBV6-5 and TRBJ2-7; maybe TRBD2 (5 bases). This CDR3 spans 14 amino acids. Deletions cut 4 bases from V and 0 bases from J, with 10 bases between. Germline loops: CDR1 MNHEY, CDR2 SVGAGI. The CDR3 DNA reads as TGTGCCAGCAGTTTTCTCCGGGACTCCTACGAGCAGTACTTC. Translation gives CASSFLRDSYEQYF.

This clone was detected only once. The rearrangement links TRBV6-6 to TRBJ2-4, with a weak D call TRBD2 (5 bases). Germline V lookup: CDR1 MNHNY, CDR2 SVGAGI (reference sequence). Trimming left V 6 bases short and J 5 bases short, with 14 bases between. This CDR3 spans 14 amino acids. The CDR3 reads CASSLGGVENIQYF. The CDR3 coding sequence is TGTGCCAGCAGCCTAGGAGGCGTGGAAAACATTCAGTACTTC.

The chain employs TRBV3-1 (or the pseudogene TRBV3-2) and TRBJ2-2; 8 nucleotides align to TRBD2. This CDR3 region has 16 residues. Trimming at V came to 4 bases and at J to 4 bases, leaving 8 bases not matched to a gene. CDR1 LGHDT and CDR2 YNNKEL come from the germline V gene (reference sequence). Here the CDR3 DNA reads TGTGCCAGCAGCCCCCAAAGTAGCGGGGTCACCGGGGAGCTGTTTTTT. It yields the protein CASSPQSSGVTGELFF.

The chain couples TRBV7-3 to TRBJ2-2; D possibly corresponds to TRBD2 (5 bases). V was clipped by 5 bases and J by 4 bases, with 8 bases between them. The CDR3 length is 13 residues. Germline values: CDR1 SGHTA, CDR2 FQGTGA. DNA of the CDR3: TGTGCCAGCAGCCCCCGGGGCACCGGGGAGCTGTTTTTT. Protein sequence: CASSPRGTGELFF.